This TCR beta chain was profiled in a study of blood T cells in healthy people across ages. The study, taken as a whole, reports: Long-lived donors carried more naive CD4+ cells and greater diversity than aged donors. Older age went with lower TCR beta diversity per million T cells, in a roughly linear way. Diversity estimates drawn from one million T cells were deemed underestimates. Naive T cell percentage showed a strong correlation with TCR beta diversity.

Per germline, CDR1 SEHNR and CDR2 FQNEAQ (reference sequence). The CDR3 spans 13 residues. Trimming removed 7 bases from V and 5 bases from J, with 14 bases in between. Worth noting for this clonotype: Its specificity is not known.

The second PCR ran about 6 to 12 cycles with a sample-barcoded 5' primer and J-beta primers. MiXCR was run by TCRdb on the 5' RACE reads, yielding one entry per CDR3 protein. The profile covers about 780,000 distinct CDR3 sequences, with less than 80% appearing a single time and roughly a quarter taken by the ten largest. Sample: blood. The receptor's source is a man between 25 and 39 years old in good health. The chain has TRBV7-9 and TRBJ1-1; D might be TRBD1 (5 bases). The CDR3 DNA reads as TGTGCCAGCACCCAGACGACAGCAACTGAAGCTTTCTTT. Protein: CASTQTTATEAFF.